This entry features one TCR beta chain sequence. Controls were healthy donors chosen to match patients in age and sex. TEMRA cells were FACS-enriched, while CD8+ and CD4+ T cells were negatively isolated. The data stem from a study of CD8 T cells in Susac syndrome. The germline V and J ends were trimmed by 7 bases and 4 bases, with 25 bases remaining between them. CDR3 length: 17 amino acids. Reverse transcription of about 0.45 to 1 ug RNA was carried out with random hexamers. Multiplex PCR with immunoSEQ amplified the TCR beta CDR3 across 54 Vbeta and 13 Jbeta. Via MiXCR, TCRdb re-called the immunoSEQ multiplex PCR reads, giving one row per CDR3 protein. Of fewer than 80,000 distinct CDR3 sequences in the sample, approximately 95% were seen once.

This receptor was obtained from a human donor in good health. The V gene is TRBV23-1, the J gene TRBJ1-2; D is possibly TRBD1 (5 bases). TRBV23-1 is recorded as an ORF, its role being uncertain. Sequences were obtained from CD8+ T cells from PBMCs. For the CDR3, the DNA is TGCGCCAGCACCTACAGCATCACGCGGGGGGGATGCTATGGCTACACCTTC. Translated: CASTYSITRGGCYGYTF.